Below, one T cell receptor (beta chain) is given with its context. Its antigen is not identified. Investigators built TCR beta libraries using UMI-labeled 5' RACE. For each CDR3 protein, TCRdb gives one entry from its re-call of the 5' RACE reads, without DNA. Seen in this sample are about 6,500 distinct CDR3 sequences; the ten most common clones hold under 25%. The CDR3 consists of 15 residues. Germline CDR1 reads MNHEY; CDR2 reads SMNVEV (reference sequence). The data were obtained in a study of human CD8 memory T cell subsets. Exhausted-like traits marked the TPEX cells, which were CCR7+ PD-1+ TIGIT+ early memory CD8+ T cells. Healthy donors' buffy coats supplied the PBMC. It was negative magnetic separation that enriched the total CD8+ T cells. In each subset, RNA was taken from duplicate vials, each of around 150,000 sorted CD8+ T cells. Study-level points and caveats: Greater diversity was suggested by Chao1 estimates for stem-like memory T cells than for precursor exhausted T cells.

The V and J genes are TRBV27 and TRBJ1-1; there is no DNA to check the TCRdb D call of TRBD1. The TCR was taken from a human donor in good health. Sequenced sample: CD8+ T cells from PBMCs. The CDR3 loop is CASSLSRTPGTEAFF.